These 31 T cell receptor beta chains were all obtained from the same sample, sequenced in a study of shared clonotypes between healthy human individuals. The table came from immunoSEQ multiplex PCR; TCRdb's copy has only in-frame clones and leaves some out. The table lists a few hundred thousand clones, about nine tenths of them singletons. The specimen sequenced was memory CD8+ T cells sorted from blood. The subset: CD45RO+ cells pooled with CCR7-negative TemRA cells. These receptors were collected from a man aged 18 to 29 in good health.

The V and J genes are TRBV11-2 and TRBJ2-1; D is possibly TRBD1 (6 bases). V lost 6 bases, J lost 4 bases, and 16 bases lay in between. Per the germline V gene, CDR1 is SGHAT and CDR2 is FQNNGV. This CDR3 has 15 residues. The CDR3 region has the DNA TGTGCCAGCAGAGTATCGGTGGGGGCTTACAATGAGCAGTTCTTC. As protein: CASRVSVGAYNEQFF.

The chain employs TRBV6-1 and TRBJ1-3; tentative D call: TRBD1 (5 bases). Germline CDR1 MNHNS, CDR2 SASEGT. V dropped 8 bases and J dropped 0 bases, with 11 bases sitting between them. This CDR3 region has 14 residues. The CDR3 nucleotides are TGTGCCAGCTGGACACTTAGCTCTGGAAACACCATATATTTT. Amino acids: CASWTLSSGNTIYF.

Remarks on this clone: The sample carries other DNA sequences with the same CDR3. The V gene is TRBV27, the J gene TRBJ2-5, with TRBD2 matching 7 bases. Trimming removed 2 bases from V and 5 bases from J; junction bases left unmatched: 8. The length of the CDR3 is 15 residues. The germline CDR1 and CDR2 sequences are MNHEY and SMNVEV (reference sequence). CDR3 in DNA: TGTGCCAGCAGTTTAGTTCTGGGGGGAGGGGAGACCCAGTACTTC. This encodes CASSLVLGGGETQYF.

The V call is TRBV27, the J call TRBJ2-3; a weak D match, TRBD1 (5 bases). Germline lookup yields CDR1 MNHEY and CDR2 SMNVEV (reference sequence). The CDR3 is 13 residues long. Deletions cut 8 bases from V and 1 base from J, with 10 bases between. The CDR3 is CASGQGRTDTQYF. The CDR3 DNA reads as TGTGCCAGCGGTCAGGGCCGCACAGATACGCAGTATTTT.

The chain employs TRBV7-8 and TRBJ2-1; D perhaps matches TRBD2 (6 bases). The CDR3 runs 16 residues. The germline CDR1 and CDR2 sequences are SGHVS and FQNEAQ. Trimming shortened V by 5 bases and J by 4 bases, and 18 bases separated the two germline ends. The CDR3 DNA is TGTGCCAGCAGCCAGAGTAATTTAGCGGTATACAATGAGCAGTTCTTC. Residues: CASSQSNLAVYNEQFF.

This chain links TRBV7-9 with TRBJ1-2; D might be TRBD1 (6 bases). Trimming pared 5 bases from V and 11 bases from J, leaving 15 bases between. The CDR3 loop spans 12 amino acids. From germline, CDR1 is SEHNR and CDR2 FQNEAQ (reference sequence). CDR3: CASSQTGFGYTF. Written as DNA, the CDR3 is TGTGCCAGCAGCCAAACAGGGTTCGGTTACACCTTC.

Points on this clone: A much larger clone differs from this one at a single base, so this may be a read error. CDR3 in amino acids: CASSSRDYEQYF. CDR3 coding DNA: TGTGCCAGCAGTTCTAGGGACTACGAGCAGTACTTC. The J gene is TRBJ2-7, the V gene TRBV28; D gene ambiguous. Germline assignment: CDR1 MDHEN and CDR2 SYDVKM. This CDR3 has 12 residues. The V gene lost 4 bases and the J gene lost 3 bases, with 7 bases spanning the gap.

V is TRBV10-2 and J is TRBJ2-1; 8 positions match TRBD1. Trimming removed 6 bases from V and 4 bases from J; junction bases left unmatched: 11. CDR3 length equals 16 residues. Germline loops: CDR1 WSHSY, CDR2 SAAADI. Here the CDR3 reads CASSLHETGVYNEQFF. The CDR3, as DNA: TGCGCCAGCAGCTTACACGAGACAGGGGTGTACAATGAGCAGTTCTTC.

The rearrangement uses TRBV27 and TRBJ2-2, with no clear D. Germline-derived CDR1 and CDR2 are MNHEY and SMNVEV (reference sequence). The CDR3 has 16 residues. V was pared by 4 bases and J by 3 bases, with 15 bases between. CDR3 region: CASSSLLIGDTGELFF. CDR3 in DNA: TGTGCCAGCAGTTCCCTCCTTATTGGCGACACCGGGGAGCTGTTTTTT.

The chain recombines TRBV4-1 with TRBJ1-1; 10 nucleotides match TRBD1. With 1 base clipped from V and 5 bases from J, the junction kept 4 bases outside the gene matches. The CDR3 runs to 15 residues. In germline, CDR1 is MGHRA, CDR2 YSYEKL. CDR3 in amino acids: CASSQGQGQGTEAFF. The CDR3 region has the DNA TGCGCCAGCAGCCAAGGGCAGGGACAGGGGACTGAAGCTTTCTTT.

On this clone itself: Other DNA sequences in this specimen translate into the identical CDR3. The chain employs TRBV12-5 and TRBJ2-7, with unresolved D. V shed 5 bases and J shed 4 bases, with 6 bases lying between them. This CDR3 is built from 11 residues. Germline CDR1 and CDR2: LGHNT and FRNRAP. In nucleotides, the CDR3 is TGTGCTAGTGGTCCCTCTTACGAGCAGTACTTC. The encoded protein is CASGPSYEQYF.

The chain uses TRBV4-1 and TRBJ2-2; perhaps TRBD2 as D (5 bases). V was trimmed by 3 bases and J by 0 bases, leaving 11 bases between them. Germline CDR1 and CDR2: MGHRA and YSYEKL. The CDR3 has 16 residues. The CDR3 nucleotides are TGCGCCAGCAGCCAGGGCGAGGGCGCGAACACCGGGGAGCTGTTTTTT. Translated, it gives CASSQGEGANTGELFF.

In this sample, this clone turned up once. The chain employs TRBV4-1 and TRBJ1-1, with 11 bases matching TRBD1. The CDR3 is 13 amino acids. Germline CDR1 MGHRA, CDR2 YSYEKL. V gave up 5 bases and J gave up 7 bases; unmatched junction bases: 3. Here the CDR3 DNA reads TGCGCCAGCAGCATAGGGACAGGGGGTGAAGCTTTCTTT. It encodes CASSIGTGGEAFF.

The rearrangement joins TRBV7-9 to TRBJ2-1; 7 positions match TRBD2. V lost 2 bases to trimming and J lost 8 bases; unmatched junction nucleotides: 9. The CDR3 spans 15 residues. Looked up from germline, CDR1 is SEHNR and CDR2 is FQNEAQ (reference sequence). CDR3 DNA sequence: TGTGCCAGCAGCTTACCCTCAGGACTAGAACATGAGCAGTTCTTC. Protein: CASSLPSGLEHEQFF.

The chain couples TRBV5-1 to TRBJ2-1, with 8 bases lining up with TRBD1. The CDR3 totals 15 residues. Looked up from germline, CDR1 is SGHRS and CDR2 is YFSETQ. The V and J ends lost 0 bases and 10 bases, in that order; junction bases with no gene match: 9. The CDR3 DNA is TGCGCCAGCAGCTTGGTGACAGGGGAGGTCTGGGAGCAGTTCTTC. It is translated as CASSLVTGEVWEQFF. The variable domain in full, completed from reference TRBV5-1 and TRBJ2-1, reads KAGVTQTPRYLIKTRGQQVTLSCSPISGHRSVSWYQQTPGQGLQFLFEYFSETQRNKGNFPGRFSGRQFSNSRSEMNVSTLELGDSALYLCASSLVTGEVWEQFFGPGTRLTVL.

The chain links TRBV4-1 to TRBJ2-5; D unclear. V gave up 0 bases and J gave up 5 bases, with 7 bases separating them. The CDR3 has 13 residues. CDR1 and CDR2 from the germline V gene are MGHRA and YSYEKL. The CDR3 loop reads CASSQDLRETQYF. CDR3 DNA: TGCGCCAGCAGCCAAGACCTCAGGGAGACCCAGTACTTC.

The table lists this clone with a few counts. The rearrangement uses TRBV4-1 and TRBJ1-3; D is unclear. V lost 0 bases to trimming and J lost 0 bases, with 9 bases between them. The CDR3 runs to 16 residues. Looked up from germline, CDR1 is MGHRA and CDR2 is YSYEKL. Here the CDR3 DNA reads TGCGCCAGCAGCCAAGATTCAGCTTTCTCTGGAAACACCATATATTTT. Amino acids: CASSQDSAFSGNTIYF.

The CDR3 reads CASPRALNSPLHF. CDR3 in DNA: TGTGCCAGCCCCAGAGCATTAAATTCACCCCTCCACTTT. The chain has TRBV9 and TRBJ1-6; D is undetermined. V dropped 7 bases and J dropped 7 bases, with 12 bases sitting between them. The germline gives CDR1 SGDLS, CDR2 YYNGEE. The length of the CDR3 is 13 residues.

The chain links TRBV6-5 to TRBJ1-2, with D perhaps matching TRBD1 (5 bases). The V gene's germline CDR1 is MNHEY and CDR2 SVGAGI. This CDR3 region has 15 residues. Trimming stripped 6 bases from V and 0 bases from J, with 14 bases between. The DNA for the CDR3 is TGTGCCAGCAGACGGACACCTGAAACTAACTATGGCTACACCTTC. Its translation: CASRRTPETNYGYTF.

In DNA, the CDR3 is TGCGCCAGCTCTGATGGGACAGAGCTCACCGGGGAGCTGTTTTTT. It specifies CASSDGTELTGELFF. V usage is TRBV10-1 and J usage is TRBJ2-2; 7 nucleotides align to TRBD1. V was clipped by 8 bases and J by 4 bases; unmatched bases: 10. The CDR3 covers 15 residues. Germline assignment: CDR1 WNHNN and CDR2 SYGVQD (reference sequence).

The CDR3 DNA follows: TGTGCCAGCAGCCAAGTTGTGAACACCGGGGAGCTGTTTTTT. Protein sequence: CASSQVVNTGELFF. The chain recombines TRBV14 with TRBJ2-2; D call uncertain. Germline CDR1 SGHDN, CDR2 FVKESK. The CDR3 sequence is 14 residues long. V gave up 1 base and J gave up 1 base, with 4 bases separating them.

The V and J genes are TRBV7-9 and TRBJ2-1; 7 nucleotides agree with TRBD2. V dropped 8 bases and J dropped 6; count of bases not matched to a gene: 7. The CDR3 length is 13 residues. The germline CDR1 and CDR2 sequences are SEHNR and FQNEAQ (reference sequence). CDR3 protein: CASAGLVANEQFF. The DNA for the CDR3 is TGTGCCAGCGCCGGACTAGTTGCCAATGAGCAGTTCTTC. Complete variable domain (other parts from reference TRBV7-9 and TRBJ2-1): DTGVSQNPRHKITKRGQNVTFRCDPISEHNRLYWYRQTLGQGPEFLTYFQNEAQLEKSRLLSDRFSAERPKGSFSTLEIQRTEQGDSAMYLCASAGLVANEQFFGPGTRLTVL.

On this clone: The sample holds other DNA sequences that translate to the same CDR3. The J gene is TRBJ2-7, the V gene TRBV4-3; 8 nucleotides align to TRBD2. The CDR3 sequence is 15 residues long. CDR1 and CDR2 (germline): LGHNA, YSLEER. V was clipped by 1 base and J by 1 base; unmatched bases: 3. CDR3 sequence (DNA): TGCGCCAGCAGCCAAGGATTAGCGGGGTCCTACGAGCAGTACTTC. This encodes CASSQGLAGSYEQYF.

This chain links TRBV5-1 with TRBJ2-1; 7 bases agree with TRBD1. Germline CDR1 SGHRS, CDR2 YFSETQ. The CDR3 contains 14 residues. The ends lost 4 bases at V and 7 bases at J; junction bases unmatched: 8. CDR3 nucleotide sequence: TGCGCCAGCAGCCATCCAGGGGGTTTGAATGAGCAGTTCTTC. This codes for CASSHPGGLNEQFF. Combining the CDR3 with reference TRBV5-1 and TRBJ2-1 gives the whole variable domain KAGVTQTPRYLIKTRGQQVTLSCSPISGHRSVSWYQQTPGQGLQFLFEYFSETQRNKGNFPGRFSGRQFSNSRSEMNVSTLELGDSALYLCASSHPGGLNEQFFGPGTRLTVL.

This clone was seen a handful of times. The chain combines TRBV11-3 with TRBJ1-2; D not certain. The CDR3 runs to 15 residues. Germline V gene sequence: CDR1 SGHNT, CDR2 YENEEA. V was trimmed by 3 bases and J by 4 bases, leaving 15 bases between them. CDR3 in DNA: TGTGCCAGCAGCTTGGGAGTCCCTGAGGGCTATGGCTACACCTTC. Residues: CASSLGVPEGYGYTF.

The chain uses TRBV2 and TRBJ2-5, with 7 bases aligning to TRBD2. The CDR3 runs to 14 residues. Germline CDR1 and CDR2: SNHLY and FYNNEI. The ends lost 10 bases at V and 1 base at J; junction bases unmatched: 9. The CDR3, as DNA: TGTGCCACGTGGACTAGGAATGTCCAAGAGACCCAGTACTTC. This sequence encodes CATWTRNVQETQYF.

The chain is built from TRBV6-5 and TRBJ2-5; D is possibly TRBD1 or TRBD2 (5 bases each). The J call may be in error: the DNA end matches TRBJ2-7 better. CDR3 size: 12 residues. Germline lookup yields CDR1 MNHEY and CDR2 SVGAGI. DNA for the CDR3: TGTGCCACCGCCGTCGGGGCTTACGAGCAGTACTTC. It codes for CATAVGAYEQYF.

The rearrangement joins TRBV2 to TRBJ1-2; D may be TRBD1 (6 bases). Trimming stripped 1 base from V and 0 bases from J, with 9 bases between. Germline V gene lookup returns CDR1 SNHLY and CDR2 FYNNEI. This CDR3 contains 15 residues. CDR3 region: CASSEDRVPNYGYTF. DNA for the CDR3: TGTGCCAGCAGTGAAGACAGGGTGCCTAACTATGGCTACACCTTC.

The V and J genes are TRBV6-6 and TRBJ2-7; 9 bases agree with TRBD2. J lost 5 bases, V lost 2 bases, and 7 bases had no gene match. The CDR3 runs to 15 residues. The germline gives CDR1 MNHNY, CDR2 SVGAGI (reference sequence). The CDR3 sequence is CASSYGGGAPNEQYF. Here the CDR3 DNA reads TGTGCCAGCAGTTACGGCGGGGGGGCCCCCAACGAGCAGTACTTC.

Comments on this clone: At the DNA level, this CDR3 is encoded by other sequences in the same sample as well. The chain employs TRBV7-9 and TRBJ2-2; unclear D gene. Per the germline V gene, CDR1 is SEHNR and CDR2 is FQNEAQ (reference sequence). Trimming stripped 3 bases from V and 2 bases from J, with 7 bases between. The CDR3 extends over 14 amino acids. The DNA of the CDR3 is TGTGCCAGCAGCTTGGGCGGAAACACCGGGGAGCTGTTTTTT. Its translation is CASSLGGNTGELFF.

A word on this clone: Compared with germline, one end of the junction differs, possibly owing to a read error. The chain links TRBV6-1 to TRBJ2-4, with 15 bases matching TRBD2. Germline lookup yields CDR1 MNHNS and CDR2 SASEGT. The CDR3 spans 14 residues. This chain's CDR3 is CASTLGLAGGTENF. CDR3 in DNA: TGTGCCAGCACACTGGGACTAGCGGGAGGAACGGAGAACTTC.